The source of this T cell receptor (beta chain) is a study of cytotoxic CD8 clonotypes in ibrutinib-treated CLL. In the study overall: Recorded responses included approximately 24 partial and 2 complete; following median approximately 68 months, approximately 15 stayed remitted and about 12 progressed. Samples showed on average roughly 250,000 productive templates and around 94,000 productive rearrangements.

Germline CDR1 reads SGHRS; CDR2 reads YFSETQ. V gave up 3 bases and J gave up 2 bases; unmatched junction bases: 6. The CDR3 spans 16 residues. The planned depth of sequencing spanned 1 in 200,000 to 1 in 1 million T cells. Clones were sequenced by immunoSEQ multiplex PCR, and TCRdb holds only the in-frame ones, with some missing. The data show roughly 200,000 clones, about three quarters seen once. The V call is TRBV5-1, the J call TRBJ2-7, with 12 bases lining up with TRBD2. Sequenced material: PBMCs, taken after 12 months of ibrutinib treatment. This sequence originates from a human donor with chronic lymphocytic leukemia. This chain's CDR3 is CASSSGTSGLTYEQYF. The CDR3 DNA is TGCGCCAGCAGCTCAGGGACTAGCGGGCTTACCTACGAGCAGTACTTC.